This is a list of T cell receptor beta chains from one sample in a study of blood T cells in healthy people across ages. One entry per CDR3 protein results from TCRdb running MiXCR on the 5' RACE reads. Of about 1,800,000 distinct CDR3 sequences listed, 25% to 30% are singletons. Sequenced sample: blood. These receptor sequences come from a woman aged 30 to 39 in good health. Each CDR3 is given without its conserved first and last residue.

CDR3 protein: ASSDTPSVGKLETQY; CDR3 length: 15; V gene: TRBV7-9; J gene: TRBJ2-5
CDR3 protein: SASHFDTQY; CDR3 length: 9; V gene: TRBV20-1; J gene: TRBJ2-3
CDR3 protein: ASSPLGAYNEQF; CDR3 length: 12; V gene: TRBV27; J gene: TRBJ2-1
CDR3 protein: ASSQGVEGEQY; CDR3 length: 11; V gene: TRBV3-1; J gene: TRBJ2-7
CDR3 protein: ASTGTGVSPLH; CDR3 length: 11; V gene: TRBV6-2/TRBV6-3; J gene: TRBJ1-6
CDR3 protein: ASSLGRTRYGYT; CDR3 length: 12; V gene: TRBV12-3/TRBV12-4; J gene: TRBJ1-2
CDR3 protein: ASSTYSNEQF; CDR3 length: 10; V gene: TRBV5-1; J gene: TRBJ2-1
CDR3 protein: ASPPSSTDTQY; CDR3 length: 11; V gene: TRBV18; J gene: TRBJ2-3
CDR3 protein: AIWGTGGEQY; CDR3 length: 10; V gene: TRBV10-3; J gene: TRBJ2-7
CDR3 protein: ASSSTVGSYGYT; CDR3 length: 12; V gene: TRBV12-3/TRBV12-4; J gene: TRBJ1-2
CDR3 protein: SANPRASGLTDTQY; CDR3 length: 14; V gene: TRBV20-1; J gene: TRBJ2-3
CDR3 protein: ASSQGPGQGGNEKLF; CDR3 length: 15; V gene: TRBV4-1; J gene: TRBJ1-4
CDR3 protein: ASSFGPAETQF; CDR3 length: 11; V gene: TRBV12-3/TRBV12-4; J gene: TRBJ2-1
CDR3 protein: SATTTWTSGGRSTDTQY; CDR3 length: 17; V gene: TRBV20-1; J gene: TRBJ2-3
CDR3 protein: SASRPSGYYNEQF; CDR3 length: 13; V gene: TRBV20-1; J gene: TRBJ2-1
CDR3 protein: ASSPPGIPYEQY; CDR3 length: 12; V gene: TRBV7-9; J gene: TRBJ2-7
CDR3 protein: SVGYEQF; CDR3 length: 7; V gene: TRBV29-1; J gene: TRBJ2-1
CDR3 protein: ASSDGGYGSYEQY; CDR3 length: 13; V gene: TRBV12-3/TRBV12-4; J gene: TRBJ2-7
CDR3 protein: ASSVGQASYNEQF; CDR3 length: 13; V gene: TRBV5-5; J gene: TRBJ2-1
CDR3 protein: ASSAPSVLRGQETQY; CDR3 length: 15; V gene: TRBV2; J gene: TRBJ2-5
CDR3 protein: ASSWDTLNEQF; CDR3 length: 11; V gene: TRBV12-3/TRBV12-4; J gene: TRBJ2-1
CDR3 protein: ASTKSIDRGVGQPQH; CDR3 length: 15; V gene: TRBV7-9; J gene: TRBJ1-5
CDR3 protein: ASSLTRQRSYQETQY; CDR3 length: 15; V gene: TRBV5-6; J gene: TRBJ2-5